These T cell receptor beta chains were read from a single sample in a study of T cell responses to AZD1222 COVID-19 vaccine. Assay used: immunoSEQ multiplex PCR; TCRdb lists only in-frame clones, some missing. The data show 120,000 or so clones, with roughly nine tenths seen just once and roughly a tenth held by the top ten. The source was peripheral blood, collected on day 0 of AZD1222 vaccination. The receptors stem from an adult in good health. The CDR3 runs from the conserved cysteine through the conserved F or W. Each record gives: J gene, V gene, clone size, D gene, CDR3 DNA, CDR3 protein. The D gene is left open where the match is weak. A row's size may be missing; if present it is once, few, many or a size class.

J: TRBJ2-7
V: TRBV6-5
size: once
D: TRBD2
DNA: TGTGCCAGCAGTTACGACGGGGAGGGCTACGAGCAGTACTTC
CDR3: CASSYDGEGYEQYF

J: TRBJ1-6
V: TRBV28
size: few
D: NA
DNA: TGTGCCAGCAGTTTATGGGCAGTGGGAGGATCACCCCTCCACTTT
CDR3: CASSLWAVGGSPLHF

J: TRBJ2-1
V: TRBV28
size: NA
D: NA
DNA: TGTGCCAGCAGTTTGGGCGGAAGGAATGAGCAGTTCTTC
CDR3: CASSLGGRNEQFF

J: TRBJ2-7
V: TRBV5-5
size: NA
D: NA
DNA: TGTGCCAGCAGCTTGGGCGGGGTCTCCTACGAGCAGTACTTC
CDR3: CASSLGGVSYEQYF

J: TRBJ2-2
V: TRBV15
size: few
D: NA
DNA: TGTGCCACCAGCAGAGAAACTAGGACCGGGGAGCTGTTTTTT
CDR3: CATSRETRTGELFF

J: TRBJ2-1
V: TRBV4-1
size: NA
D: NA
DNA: TGCGCCAGCAGCCAAGGGGGAACTAGGCGGGGTTACAATGAGCAGTTCTTC
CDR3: CASSQGGTRRGYNEQFF

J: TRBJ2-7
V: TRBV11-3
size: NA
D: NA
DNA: TGTGCCAGCAGCTTAGCCCCCGGGACTTTTTACGAGCAGTACTTC
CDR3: CASSLAPGTFYEQYF

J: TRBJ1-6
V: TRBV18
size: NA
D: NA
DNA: TGTGCCAGCTCACCAACGCAGGGTGATTCACCCCTCCACTTT
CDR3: CASSPTQGDSPLHF

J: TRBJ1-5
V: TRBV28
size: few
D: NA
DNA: TGTGCCAGCCTGTCCCCGGGGGTCCAGCCCCAGCATTTT
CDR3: CASLSPGVQPQHF

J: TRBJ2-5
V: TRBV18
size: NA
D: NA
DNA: TGTGCCAGCTCACCGTTGGAGCTAGAGACCCAGTACTTC
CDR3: CASSPLELETQYF

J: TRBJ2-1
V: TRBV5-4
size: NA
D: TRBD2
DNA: TGTGCCAGCAGCTTTCCAGCGGGAGATGAGCAGTTCTTC
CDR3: CASSFPAGDEQFF

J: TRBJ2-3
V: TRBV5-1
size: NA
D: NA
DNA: TGCGCCAGCAGCTTAAGTCGGGGGACAGATACGCAGTATTTT
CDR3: CASSLSRGTDTQYF

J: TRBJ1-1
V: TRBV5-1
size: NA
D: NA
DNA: TGCGCCAGCAGCTTGGTCCCGGGGAACACTGAAGCTTTCTTT
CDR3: CASSLVPGNTEAFF

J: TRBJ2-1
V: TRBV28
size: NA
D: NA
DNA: TGTGCCAGCAGTTTCCCCCATTTCGGGGTAAGCTCCTACAATGAGCAGTTCTTC
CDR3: CASSFPHFGVSSYNEQFF

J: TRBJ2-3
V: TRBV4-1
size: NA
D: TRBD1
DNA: TGCGCCAGCAGCCAAGCGGGACAGGGGGCTTCTAGCGGGCTGGGGGATACGCAGTATTTT
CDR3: CASSQAGQGASSGLGDTQYF

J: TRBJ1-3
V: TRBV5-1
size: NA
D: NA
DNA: TGCGCCAGCAGCTCAGGGTCCACTGCCGGCTCTGGAAACACCATATATTTT
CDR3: CASSSGSTAGSGNTIYF

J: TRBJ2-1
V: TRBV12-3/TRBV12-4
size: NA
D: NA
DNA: TGTGCCAGCAGTTTCCTGGAGAATGAGCAGTTCTTC
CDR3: CASSFLENEQFF

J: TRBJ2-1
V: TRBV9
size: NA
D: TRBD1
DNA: TGTGCCAGCAGCAACCCGGGACAGGGCCCTTACAATGAGCAGTTCTTC
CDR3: CASSNPGQGPYNEQFF

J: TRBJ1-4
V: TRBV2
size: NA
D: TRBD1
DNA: TGTGCCAGCAGGCGGGACAGGGTAGACGAAAAACTGTTTTTT
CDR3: CASRRDRVDEKLFF

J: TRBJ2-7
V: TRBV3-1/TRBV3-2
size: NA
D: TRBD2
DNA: TGTGCCAGCAGCCCTCTAGCGGGGGGGGCCTACGAGCAGTACTTC
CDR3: CASSPLAGGAYEQYF

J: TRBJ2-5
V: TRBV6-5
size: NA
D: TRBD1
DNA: TGTGCCAGCAGTTACCTCGGACAGGGTGAGGAAGAGACCCAGTACTTC
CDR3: CASSYLGQGEEETQYF

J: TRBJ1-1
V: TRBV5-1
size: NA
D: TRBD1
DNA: TGCGCCAGCAGCTTGGGCCCCTACCGGGACAGGACGATGAACACTGAAGCTTTCTTT
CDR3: CASSLGPYRDRTMNTEAFF

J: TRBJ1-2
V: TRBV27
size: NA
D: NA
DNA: TGTGCCAGCAGTGAGTTGGGGCAGAACTATGGCTACACCTTC
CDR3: CASSELGQNYGYTF

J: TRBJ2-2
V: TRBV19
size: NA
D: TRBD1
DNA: TGTGCCAGTAGTATACGACAGGGTCTGACCGGGGAGCTGTTTTTT
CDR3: CASSIRQGLTGELFF

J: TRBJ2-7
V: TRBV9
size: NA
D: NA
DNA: TGTGCCAGCAGCCCTCGGACAGAAACCTACGAGCAGTACTTC
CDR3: CASSPRTETYEQYF

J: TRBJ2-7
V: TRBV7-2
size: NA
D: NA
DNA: TGTGCCAGCAGCTTCCAGGGTGCGTACGAGCAGTACTTC
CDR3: CASSFQGAYEQYF

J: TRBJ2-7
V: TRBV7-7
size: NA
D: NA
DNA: TGTGCTAGCAGCTTAGATTCCGGGGGTCTTTTGACGGGCGAGCAGTACTTC
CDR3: CASSLDSGGLLTGEQYF

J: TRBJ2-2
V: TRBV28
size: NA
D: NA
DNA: TGTGCCAGCAGTTTAACGCAGAACACCGGGGAGCTGTTTTTT
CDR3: CASSLTQNTGELFF

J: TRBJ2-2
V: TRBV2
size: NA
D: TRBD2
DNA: TGTGCCAGCAGTTATATAAGGACTAGCGGGAACACCGGGGAGCTGTTTTTT
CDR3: CASSYIRTSGNTGELFF

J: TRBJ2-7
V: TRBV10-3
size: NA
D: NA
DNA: TGTGCCATCAGTGAGTCGAGTCCCGAGCAGTACTTC
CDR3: CAISESSPEQYF

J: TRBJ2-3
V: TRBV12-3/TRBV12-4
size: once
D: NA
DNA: TGTGCCAGCAGTTTAGTGGGACTGCAAGCGCAGTATTTT
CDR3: CASSLVGLQAQYF

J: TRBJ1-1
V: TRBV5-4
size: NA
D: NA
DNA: TGTGCCAGCAGCTTGGGATTGGAAGGCGAAGCTTTCTTT
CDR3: CASSLGLEGEAFF

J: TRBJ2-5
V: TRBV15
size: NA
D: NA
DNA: TGTGCCACCAGCAGAGTCTTGGCGGAGAAAGAGACCCAGTACTTC
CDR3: CATSRVLAEKETQYF

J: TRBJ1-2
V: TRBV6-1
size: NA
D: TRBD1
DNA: TGTGCCAGCAGTGAACTCCCGGGACAGGGGAGCTACACCTTC
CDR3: CASSELPGQGSYTF

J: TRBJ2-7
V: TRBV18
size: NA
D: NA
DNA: TGTGCCAGCTCACCACCGGACAGTTACGAGCAGTACTTC
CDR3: CASSPPDSYEQYF

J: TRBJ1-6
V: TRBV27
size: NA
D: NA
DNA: TGTGCCAGCAGTTTAACGGGACCCAGCGGTTCACCCCTCCACTTT
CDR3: CASSLTGPSGSPLHF